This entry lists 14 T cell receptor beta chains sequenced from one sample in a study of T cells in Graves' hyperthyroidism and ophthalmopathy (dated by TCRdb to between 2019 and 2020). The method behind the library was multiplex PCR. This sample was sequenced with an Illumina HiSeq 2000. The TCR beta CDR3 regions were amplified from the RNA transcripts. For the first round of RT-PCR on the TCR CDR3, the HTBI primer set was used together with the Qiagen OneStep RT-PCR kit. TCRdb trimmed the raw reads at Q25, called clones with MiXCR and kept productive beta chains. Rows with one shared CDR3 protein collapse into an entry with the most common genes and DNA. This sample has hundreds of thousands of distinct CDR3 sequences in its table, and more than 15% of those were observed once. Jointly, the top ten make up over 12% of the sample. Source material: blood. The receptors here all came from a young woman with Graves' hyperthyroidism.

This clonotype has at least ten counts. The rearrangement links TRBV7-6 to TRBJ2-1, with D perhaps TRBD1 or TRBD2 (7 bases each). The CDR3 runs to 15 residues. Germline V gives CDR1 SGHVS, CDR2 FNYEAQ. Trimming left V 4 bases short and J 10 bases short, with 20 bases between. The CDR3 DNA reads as TGTGCCAGCAGCTCCGCAGGGGGGGCCAGGGAGGAGCAGTTCTTC. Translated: CASSSAGGAREEQFF.

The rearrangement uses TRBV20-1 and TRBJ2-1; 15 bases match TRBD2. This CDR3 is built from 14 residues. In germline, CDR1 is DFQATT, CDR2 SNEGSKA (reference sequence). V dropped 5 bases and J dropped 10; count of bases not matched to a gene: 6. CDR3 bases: TGCAGTGCTTCCGGGACTAGCGGGAGGACAGAGCAGTTCTTC. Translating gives CSASGTSGRTEQFF.

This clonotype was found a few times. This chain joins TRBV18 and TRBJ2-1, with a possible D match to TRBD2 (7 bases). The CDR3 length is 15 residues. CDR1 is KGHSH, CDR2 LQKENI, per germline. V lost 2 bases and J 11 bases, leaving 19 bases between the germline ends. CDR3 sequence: CASSPSATGGFKQFF. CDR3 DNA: TGTGCCAGCTCACCATCCGCCACGGGGGGCTTTAAGCAGTTCTTC.

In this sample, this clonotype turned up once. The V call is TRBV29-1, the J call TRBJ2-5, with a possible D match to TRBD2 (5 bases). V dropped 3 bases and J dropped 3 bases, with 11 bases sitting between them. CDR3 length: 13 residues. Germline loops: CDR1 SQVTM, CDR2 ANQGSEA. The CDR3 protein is CSVDDPGKETQYF. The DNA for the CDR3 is TGCAGCGTTGATGACCCGGGAAAAGAGACCCAGTACTTC.

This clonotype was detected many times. CDR3 nucleotide sequence: TGTGCCAGCAGTTGGGGGACAAAGCAGTTCTTC. Its translation is CASSWGTKQFF. V and J are TRBV27 and TRBJ2-1, with a weak D call TRBD1 (6 bases). V gave up 4 bases and J gave up 11 bases, with 9 bases separating them. This CDR3 contains 11 residues. Germline CDR1 is MNHEY and CDR2 is SMNVEV (reference sequence).

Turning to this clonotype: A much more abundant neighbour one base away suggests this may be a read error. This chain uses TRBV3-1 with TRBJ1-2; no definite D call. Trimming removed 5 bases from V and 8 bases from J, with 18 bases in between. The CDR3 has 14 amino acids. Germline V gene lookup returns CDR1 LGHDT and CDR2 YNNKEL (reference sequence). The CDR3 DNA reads TGTGCCAGCAGCTGGGATACGCAGGTCGGCGGCTACACCTTC. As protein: CASSWDTQVGGYTF.

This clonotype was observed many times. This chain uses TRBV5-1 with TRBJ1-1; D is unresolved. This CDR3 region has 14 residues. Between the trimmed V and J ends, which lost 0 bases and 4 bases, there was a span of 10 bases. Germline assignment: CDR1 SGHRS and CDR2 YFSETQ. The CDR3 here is CASSLVGMRTEAFF. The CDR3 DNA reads TGCGCCAGCAGCTTGGTAGGGATGCGCACTGAAGCTTTCTTT.

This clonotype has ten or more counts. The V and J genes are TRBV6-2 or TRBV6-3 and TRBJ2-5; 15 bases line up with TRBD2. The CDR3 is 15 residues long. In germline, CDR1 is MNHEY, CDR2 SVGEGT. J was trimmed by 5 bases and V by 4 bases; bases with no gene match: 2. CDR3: CASSWTSGGAETQYF. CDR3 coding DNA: TGTGCCAGCAGTTGGACTAGCGGGGGGGCCGAGACCCAGTACTTC.

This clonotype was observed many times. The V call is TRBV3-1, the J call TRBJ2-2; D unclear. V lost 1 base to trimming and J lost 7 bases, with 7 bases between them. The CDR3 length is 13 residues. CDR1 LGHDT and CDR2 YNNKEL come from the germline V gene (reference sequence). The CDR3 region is CASSQASLGELFF. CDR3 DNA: TGTGCCAGCAGCCAAGCTAGTCTCGGGGAGCTGTTTTTT.

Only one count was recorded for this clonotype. The CDR3 DNA reads TGTGCCAGCAGTGACCGACTAGCGGGAGATGTAAACCCGAAGTACTTC. It codes for CASSDRLAGDVNPKYF. The chain is built from TRBV28 and TRBJ2-5, with TRBD2 matching 12 bases. Germline CDR1 MDHEN, CDR2 SYDVKM. J lost 12 bases, V lost 5 bases, and 16 bases had no gene match. The CDR3 extends over 16 amino acids.

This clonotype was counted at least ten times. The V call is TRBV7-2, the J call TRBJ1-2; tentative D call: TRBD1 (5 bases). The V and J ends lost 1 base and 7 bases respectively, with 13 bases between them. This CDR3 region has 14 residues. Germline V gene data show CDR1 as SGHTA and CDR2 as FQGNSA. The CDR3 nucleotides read TGTGCCAGCAGCTTAGATGGGGGTCGTGGTGGCTACACCTTC. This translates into CASSLDGGRGGYTF.

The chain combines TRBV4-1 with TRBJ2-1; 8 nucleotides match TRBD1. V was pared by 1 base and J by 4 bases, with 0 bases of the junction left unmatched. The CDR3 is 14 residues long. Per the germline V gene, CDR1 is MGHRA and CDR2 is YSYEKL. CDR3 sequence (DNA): TGCGCCAGCAGCCAAGGGGACAGGTACAATGAGCAGTTCTTC. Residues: CASSQGDRYNEQFF.

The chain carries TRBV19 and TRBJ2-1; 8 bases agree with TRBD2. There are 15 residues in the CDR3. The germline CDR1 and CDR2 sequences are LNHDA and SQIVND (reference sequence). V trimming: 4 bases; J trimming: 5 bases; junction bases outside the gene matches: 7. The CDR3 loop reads CASSRTVSGNNEQFF. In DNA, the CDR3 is TGTGCCAGTAGTAGGACCGTTAGCGGGAACAATGAGCAGTTCTTC. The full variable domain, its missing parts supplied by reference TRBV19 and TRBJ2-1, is DGGITQSPKYLFRKEGQNVTLSCEQNLNHDAMYWYRQDPGQGLRLIYYSQIVNDFQKGDIAEGYSVSREKKESFPLTVTSAQKNPTAFYLCASSRTVSGNNEQFFGPGTRLTVL.

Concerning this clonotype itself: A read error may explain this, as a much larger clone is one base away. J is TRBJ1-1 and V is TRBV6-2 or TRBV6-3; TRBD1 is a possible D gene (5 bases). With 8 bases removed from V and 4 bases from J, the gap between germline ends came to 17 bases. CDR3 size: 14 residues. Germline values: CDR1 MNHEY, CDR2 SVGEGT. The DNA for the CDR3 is TGTGCCAGCCTAGCTAGGGGCCGGATCACTGAAGCTTTCTTT. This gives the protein CASLARGRITEAFF.